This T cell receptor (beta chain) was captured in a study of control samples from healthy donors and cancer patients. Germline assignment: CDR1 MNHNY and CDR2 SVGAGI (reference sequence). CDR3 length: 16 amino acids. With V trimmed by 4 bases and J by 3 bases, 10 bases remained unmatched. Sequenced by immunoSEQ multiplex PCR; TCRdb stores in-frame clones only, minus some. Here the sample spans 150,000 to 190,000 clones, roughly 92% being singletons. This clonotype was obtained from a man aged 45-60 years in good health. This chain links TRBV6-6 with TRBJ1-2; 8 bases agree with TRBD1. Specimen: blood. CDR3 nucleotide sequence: TGTGCCAGCAGTTCCGCGACAGGGGCAGGGGACTATGGCTACACCTTC. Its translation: CASSSATGAGDYGYTF.